These 11 T cell receptor beta chains share one sample of origin, sequenced in a study of control samples from healthy donors and cancer patients. Some clones are missing from TCRdb's copy, which holds only in-frame ones; the method was immunoSEQ multiplex PCR. The sample gives some 120,000 clones, approximately 92% of which show up once; approximately 1.1% is in the top ten. The sequenced sample consisted of PBMCs. The receptors were sampled from a woman aged 45-65 years with colorectal cancer.

The chain links TRBV30 to TRBJ1-1; D remains ambiguous. The CDR3 is 10 amino acids. V was pared by 8 bases and J by 8 bases, with 12 bases between. Germline V lookup: CDR1 GTSNPN, CDR2 SVGIG (reference sequence). CDR3 nucleotide sequence: TGTGCCCTACAGAGAATAGAAGCTTTCTTT. It translates to CALQRIEAFF.

The chain recombines TRBV5-1 with TRBJ2-5; D not resolved. V was pared by 0 bases and J by 5 bases, with 8 bases between. The length of the CDR3 is 13 residues. Per the germline V gene, CDR1 is SGHRS and CDR2 is YFSETQ. This CDR3 is CASSLEDLETQYF. CDR3 bases: TGCGCCAGCAGCTTGGAGGATCTGGAGACCCAGTACTTC.

The rearrangement joins TRBV29-1 to TRBJ1-1, with a possible D match to TRBD1 (5 bases). The CDR3 loop spans 14 amino acids. Deletions cut 4 bases from V and 8 bases from J, with 20 bases between. From germline, CDR1 is SQVTM and CDR2 ANQGSEA. The CDR3 loop is CSVVGGWQGSEAFF. In DNA form, the CDR3 reads TGCAGCGTTGTTGGGGGGTGGCAAGGATCCGAAGCTTTCTTT.

The chain uses TRBV25-1 and TRBJ2-7, with a possible D match to TRBD2 (6 bases). The germline gives CDR1 MGHDK, CDR2 SYGVNS. The V and J ends lost 7 bases and 5 bases respectively, with 18 bases between them. The CDR3 is 14 residues long. The CDR3 DNA follows: TGTGCCAGCACCGGAATGGGGGGTTCCCACGAGCAGTACTTC. It yields the protein CASTGMGGSHEQYF.

The chain links TRBV5-1 to TRBJ2-7; D could derive from TRBD1 or TRBD2 (5 bases each). The V gene's germline CDR1 is SGHRS and CDR2 YFSETQ. CDR3 size: 14 residues. V was trimmed by 5 bases and J by 2 bases, leaving 14 bases between them. In nucleotides, the CDR3 is TGCGCCAGCAGTTTTACCGGGACGGCCTACGAGCAGTACTTC. Translating gives CASSFTGTAYEQYF.

The CDR3 reads CAISEVGSHGYTF. The CDR3 region has the DNA TGTGCCATCAGTGAAGTAGGGAGTCATGGCTACACCTTC. V and J are TRBV10-3 and TRBJ1-2, with unresolved D. This CDR3 has 13 amino acids. From germline, CDR1 is ENHRY and CDR2 SYGVKD. V lost 3 bases, J lost 6 bases, and 11 bases lay in between.

This chain connects TRBV6-5 to TRBJ2-2; 7 bases are a match to TRBD2. The V segment lost 11 bases and the J segment 4 bases; nucleotides outside the gene matches: 10. The CDR3 has 14 residues. Germline CDR1 reads MNHEY; CDR2 reads SVGAGI. CDR3 coding DNA: TGTGCCGGCGGGATGGGACTACCCACCGGGGAGCTGTTTTTT. Protein product: CAGGMGLPTGELFF.

This clone has only a few counts. The V call is TRBV12-3 or TRBV12-4, the J call TRBJ2-7, with D unresolved. Trimming took off 5 bases at V and 4 bases at J, with 9 bases between the two ends. The CDR3 sequence is 12 residues long. CDR3 in amino acids: CASSPHGYEQYF. CDR3 coding DNA: TGTGCCAGCAGTCCACACGGGTACGAGCAGTACTTC.

The J gene is TRBJ2-1, the V gene TRBV9, with 12 nucleotides matching TRBD2. Losses at the gene ends were 3 bases for V and 8 bases for J; bases not matched to a gene: 6. This CDR3 comprises 15 residues. Looked up from germline, CDR1 is SGDLS and CDR2 is YYNGEE. The CDR3 loop reads CASSASGGAYYEQFF. The CDR3, as DNA: TGTGCCAGCAGCGCTAGCGGGGGGGCTTATTATGAGCAGTTCTTC.

This clone was recorded once. The rearrangement links TRBV10-3 to TRBJ1-3; D gene ambiguous. The V end lost 9 bases, the J end lost 8 bases, and 20 bases lay between the germline ends. Germline V gene data show CDR1 as ENHRY and CDR2 as SYGVKD. The CDR3 spans 14 residues. The CDR3 spells CAISARPGLDTIYF. The CDR3 bases are TGTGCCATAAGCGCTCGACCCGGTCTGGACACCATATATTTT.

This clone has more than one count but fewer than ten. The chain couples TRBV5-1 to TRBJ2-6; no definite D call. CDR1 is SGHRS, CDR2 YFSETQ, per germline. This CDR3 spans 13 amino acids. Deletions cut 5 bases from V and 1 base from J, with 4 bases between. In nucleotides, the CDR3 is TGCGCCAGCAGGGAATCTGGGGCCAACGTCCTGACTTTC. Encoded protein: CASRESGANVLTF.